A selection of T cell receptor beta chains follows, all from one sample in a study of OX40 agonist ivuxolimab in advanced cancers. TCRdb's table, derived via immunoSEQ multiplex PCR, lists solely in-frame clones and lacks some. The table lists tens of thousands of clones, roughly 88% of them singletons. The material sequenced was CD4+ or CD8+ T cells sorted from blood, taken in a trial of the OX40 agonist ivuxolimab. These TCRs come from an adult with an advanced solid tumor such as melanoma, head and neck, liver or kidney cancer. The CDR3 runs from the conserved cysteine through the conserved F or W. D genes are given only for firm matches. Expanded clones are given a class, and other clones once, few, many or no size at all.

>TRBV6-1|.|TRBJ2-7|.
CASSEYYEQYF
TGTGCCAGCAGTGAATATTACGAGCAGTACTTC
>TRBV7-2|.|TRBJ2-1|TRBD2
CASSPEAGEVYNEQFF
TGTGCCAGCAGCCCCGAAGCGGGAGAAGTCTACAATGAGCAGTTCTTC
>TRBV7-9|.|TRBJ2-7|.
CASSVEPGREPYEQYF
TGTGCCAGCAGCGTAGAACCGGGACGAGAGCCCTACGAGCAGTACTTC
>TRBV19|.|TRBJ1-1|TRBD1
CASSVLRGGEAFF
TGTGCCAGTAGTGTACTCAGGGGGGGGGAAGCTTTCTTT
>TRBV11-2|.|TRBJ1-4|.
CASRGVGVEKLFF
TGTGCCAGCAGGGGAGTCGGGGTAGAAAAACTGTTTTTT
>TRBV2|.|TRBJ1-5|TRBD1
CASRSSGGGRNQPQHF
TGTGCCAGCAGGTCGTCAGGGGGCGGTCGCAATCAGCCCCAGCATTTT
>TRBV11-3|.|TRBJ2-1|TRBD2
CASSLGLAYNEQFF
TGTGCCAGCAGCCTCGGACTAGCCTACAATGAGCAGTTCTTC
>TRBV5-1|.|TRBJ2-7|TRBD1
CASSGDSFYEQYF
TGCGCCAGCAGCGGGGACAGCTTCTACGAGCAGTACTTC
>TRBV5-4|.|TRBJ2-7|.
CASSSGYEQYF
TGTGCCAGCAGTTCCGGGTACGAGCAGTACTTC
>TRBV19|.|TRBJ1-5|.
CASSSYRATSSNQPQHF
TGTGCCAGTAGTAGCTACCGCGCAACCTCTAGCAATCAGCCCCAGCATTTT
>TRBV5-1|.|TRBJ1-4|.
CASSLGSSNEKLFF
TGCGCCAGCAGCTTGGGGTCGAGTAATGAAAAACTGTTTTTT
>TRBV2|.|TRBJ1-1|TRBD1
CASSPRQGNTEAFF
TGTGCCAGCAGCCCAAGACAGGGGAACACTGAAGCTTTCTTT
>TRBV11-2|.|TRBJ2-7|TRBD2
CASSLEGGSKDEQYF
TGTGCCAGCAGCTTAGAGGGGGGGTCTAAGGACGAGCAGTACTTC
>TRBV11-2|.|TRBJ2-1|TRBD2
CASSQAGGRSYNEQFF
TGTGCCAGCAGCCAAGCGGGAGGAAGATCCTACAATGAGCAGTTCTTC
>TRBV27|.|TRBJ2-7|.
CASSLWLEGSEQYF
TGTGCCAGCAGTTTATGGCTCGAAGGTAGCGAGCAGTACTTC
>TRBV6-6|.|TRBJ1-2|.
CASSGFTAYGYTF
TGTGCCAGCTCCGGTTTTACGGCCTATGGCTACACCTTC
>TRBV4-1|.|TRBJ2-7|.
CASSQESGAYEQYF
TGCGCCAGCAGCCAAGAATCGGGGGCCTACGAGCAGTACTTC
>TRBV5-8|.|TRBJ2-7|.
CASSDRDPRLYEQYF
TGTGCCAGCAGCGACCGGGACCCCCGGCTTTACGAGCAGTACTTC
>TRBV7-9|.|TRBJ2-3|TRBD2
CASSLAGLAGGVLTDTQYF
TGTGCCAGCAGCTTAGCAGGCCTAGCGGGAGGAGTTCTCACAGATACGCAGTATTTT
>TRBV30|few|TRBJ1-5|.
CAWSVSTGQPQHF
TGTGCCTGGAGTGTGTCTACTGGGCAGCCCCAGCATTTT
>TRBV19|.|TRBJ1-5|.
CASSMGVPGQPQHF
TGTGCCAGTAGTATGGGGGTGCCCGGGCAGCCCCAGCATTTT
>TRBV2|.|TRBJ2-1|.
CASSPASQYNEQFF
TGTGCCAGCAGCCCAGCCTCGCAGTACAATGAGCAGTTCTTC
>TRBV6-5|.|TRBJ2-7|TRBD1
CASSRQGYYEQYF
TGTGCCAGCAGTAGACAGGGTTACTACGAGCAGTACTTC
>TRBV19|.|TRBJ1-5|.
CASSTDDDQPQHF
TGTGCCAGTAGTACCGATGACGATCAGCCCCAGCATTTT
>TRBV19|.|TRBJ1-2|.
CASSADKPNYGYTF
TGTGCCAGTAGTGCAGACAAACCTAACTATGGCTACACCTTC
>TRBV7-2|once|TRBJ2-5|TRBD2
CASSQALAGRETQYF
TGTGCCAGCAGCCAAGCCCTAGCGGGAAGAGAGACCCAGTACTTC
>TRBV11-2|.|TRBJ2-6|.
CAISSTGANVLTF
TGTGCCATCAGTAGTACTGGGGCCAACGTCCTGACTTTC
>TRBV10-3|.|TRBJ2-7|.
CAISETRRRVDEQYF
TGTGCCATCAGTGAAACGAGACGAAGAGTGGACGAGCAGTACTTC
>TRBV7-9|.|TRBJ1-2|.
CASSPPVNYGYTF
TGTGCCAGCAGCCCACCAGTTAACTATGGCTACACCTTC
>TRBV4-2|.|TRBJ2-4|.
CASREVWGQGENIQYF
TGTGCCAGCAGAGAAGTTTGGGGGCAGGGAGAAAACATTCAGTACTTC
>TRBV28|.|TRBJ2-7|.
CASSNLYEQYF
TGTGCCAGCAGCAACCTTTACGAGCAGTACTTC
>TRBV19|.|TRBJ2-2|TRBD1
CASSILQGDTGELFF
TGTGCCAGTAGTATTCTACAGGGGGACACCGGGGAGCTGTTTTTT
>TRBV5-4|.|TRBJ2-1|.
CASSGERWYNEQFF
TGTGCCAGCAGCGGGGAGCGCTGGTACAATGAGCAGTTCTTC
>TRBV2|.|TRBJ1-5|.
CASSAQGDGNQPQHF
TGTGCCAGCAGTGCACAGGGTGATGGTAATCAGCCCCAGCATTTT
>TRBV11-2|.|TRBJ1-2|TRBD1
CASSTMTGEGGYTF
TGTGCCAGCAGCACCATGACAGGGGAAGGAGGCTACACCTTC
>TRBV5-4|.|TRBJ1-1|TRBD1
CASSWGQGTEAFF
TGTGCCAGCAGCTGGGGACAGGGGACTGAAGCTTTCTTT
>TRBV18|.|TRBJ2-2|.
CASSPRVPEGDTGELFF
TGTGCCAGCTCACCACGAGTCCCAGAGGGGGACACCGGGGAGCTGTTTTTT
>TRBV11-3|.|TRBJ1-1|.
CASSLQGGAEAFF
TGTGCCAGCAGCCTCCAGGGTGGGGCTGAAGCTTTCTTT
>TRBV2|.|TRBJ2-3|.
CASSERSFSTDTQYF
TGTGCCAGCAGTGAAAGATCCTTCAGCACAGATACGCAGTATTTT
>TRBV10-1|.|TRBJ2-7|.
CASIFAKGGIGSGNEQYF
TGCGCCAGCATATTCGCCAAAGGGGGTATTGGCTCGGGGAACGAGCAGTACTTC
>TRBV5-4|.|TRBJ2-3|.
CASSLWHGILDTQYF
TGTGCCAGCAGCTTGTGGCACGGGATTCTTGATACGCAGTATTTT
>TRBV7-3|.|TRBJ2-5|.
CASSSSPAETQYF
TGTGCCAGCAGCTCCTCCCCGGCAGAGACCCAGTACTTC
>TRBV5-4|.|TRBJ1-5|TRBD1
CASSSGQGADQPQHF
TGTGCCAGCAGCTCGGGACAGGGGGCGGATCAGCCCCAGCATTTT
>TRBV29-1|.|TRBJ2-2|.
CSVVGVMNTGELFF
TGCAGCGTAGTCGGCGTAATGAACACCGGGGAGCTGTTTTTT
>TRBV5-1|.|TRBJ2-7|TRBD1
CASSLGTGVGEQYF
TGCGCCAGCAGCTTGGGTACAGGGGTCGGCGAGCAGTACTTC
>TRBV10-3|.|TRBJ1-4|.
CAIKAGTNEKLFF
TGTGCCATCAAGGCCGGGACTAATGAAAAACTGTTTTTT
>TRBV5-1|once|TRBJ2-3|.
CASSLAPGRDTQYF
TGCGCCAGCAGCTTGGCCCCGGGGAGAGATACGCAGTATTTT
>TRBV18|.|TRBJ1-2|.
CASSSRQENYGYTF
TGTGCCAGCTCATCCAGACAGGAGAACTATGGCTACACCTTC
>TRBV6-5|.|TRBJ2-2|TRBD1
CASSYLQQGFTGELFF
TGTGCCAGCAGTTACCTCCAACAGGGGTTCACCGGGGAGCTGTTTTTT
>TRBV6-5|.|TRBJ1-2|.
CASSSGGRVGIYGYTF
TGTGCCAGCAGTTCCGGGGGTAGGGTGGGGATCTATGGCTACACCTTC
>TRBV5-1|.|TRBJ2-3|.
CASSNSGVATQYF
TGCGCCAGCAGCAACTCAGGGGTCGCTACGCAGTATTTT
>TRBV2|.|TRBJ2-7|.
CASSLRAEYEQYF
TGTGCCAGCAGTCTTCGGGCAGAATACGAGCAGTACTTC
>TRBV30|.|TRBJ2-3|.
CAWSVLHTDTQYF
TGTGCCTGGAGTGTACTCCACACAGATACGCAGTATTTT
>TRBV4-1|few|TRBJ2-2|.
CASSQPRLSRTENTGELFF
TGCGCCAGCAGCCAGCCTCGCTTAAGTAGGACAGAAAACACCGGGGAGCTGTTTTTT
>TRBV19|.|TRBJ1-2|.
CASTQSWTNYGYTF
TGTGCCAGTACCCAGAGCTGGACTAACTATGGCTACACCTTC
>TRBV29-1|once|TRBJ2-7|TRBD2
CSADTGLAGDYEQYF
TGCAGCGCAGACACAGGACTAGCGGGGGACTACGAGCAGTACTTC